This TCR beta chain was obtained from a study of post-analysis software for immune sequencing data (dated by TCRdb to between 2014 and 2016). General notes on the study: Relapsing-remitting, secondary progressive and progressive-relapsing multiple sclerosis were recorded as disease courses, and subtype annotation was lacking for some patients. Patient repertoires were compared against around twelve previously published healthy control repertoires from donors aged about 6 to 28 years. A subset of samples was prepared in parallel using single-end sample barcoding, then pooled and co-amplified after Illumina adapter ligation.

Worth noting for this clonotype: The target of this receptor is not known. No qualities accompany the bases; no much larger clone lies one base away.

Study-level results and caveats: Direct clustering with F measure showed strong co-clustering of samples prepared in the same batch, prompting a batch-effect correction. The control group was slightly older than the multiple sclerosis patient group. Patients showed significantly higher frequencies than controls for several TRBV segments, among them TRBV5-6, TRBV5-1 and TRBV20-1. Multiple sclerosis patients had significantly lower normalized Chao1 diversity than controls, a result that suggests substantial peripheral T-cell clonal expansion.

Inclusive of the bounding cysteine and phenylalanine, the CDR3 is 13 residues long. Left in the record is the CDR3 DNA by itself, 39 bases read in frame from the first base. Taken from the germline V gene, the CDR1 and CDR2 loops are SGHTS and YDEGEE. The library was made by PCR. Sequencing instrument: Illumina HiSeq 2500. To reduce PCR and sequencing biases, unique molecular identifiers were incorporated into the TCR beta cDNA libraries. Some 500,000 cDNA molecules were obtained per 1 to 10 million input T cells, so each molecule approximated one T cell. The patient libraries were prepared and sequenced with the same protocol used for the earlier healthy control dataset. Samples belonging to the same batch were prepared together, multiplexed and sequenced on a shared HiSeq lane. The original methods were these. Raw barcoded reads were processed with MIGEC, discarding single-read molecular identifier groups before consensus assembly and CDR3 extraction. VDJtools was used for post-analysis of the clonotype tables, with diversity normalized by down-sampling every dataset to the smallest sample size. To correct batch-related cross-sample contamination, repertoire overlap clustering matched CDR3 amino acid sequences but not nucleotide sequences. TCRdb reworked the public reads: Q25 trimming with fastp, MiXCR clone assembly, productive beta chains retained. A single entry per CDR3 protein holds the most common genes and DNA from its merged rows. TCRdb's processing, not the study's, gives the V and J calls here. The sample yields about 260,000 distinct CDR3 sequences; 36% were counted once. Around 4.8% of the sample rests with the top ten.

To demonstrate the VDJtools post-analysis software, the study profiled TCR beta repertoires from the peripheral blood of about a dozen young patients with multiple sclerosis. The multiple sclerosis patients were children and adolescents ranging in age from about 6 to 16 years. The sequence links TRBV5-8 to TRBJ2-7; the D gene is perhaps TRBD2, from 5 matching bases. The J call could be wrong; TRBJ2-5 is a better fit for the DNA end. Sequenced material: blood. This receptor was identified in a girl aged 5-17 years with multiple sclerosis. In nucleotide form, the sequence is TGTGCCAGCAGCGGGAGAGGGCGAGAGACCCAGTACTTC. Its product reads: CASSGRGRETQYF.